This T cell receptor (beta chain) comes out of a study of PD-1 blockade in classical Hodgkin lymphoma (dated by TCRdb to the early 2020s). Background on the whole study: Nivolumab dosing was 3 mg/kg intravenously every 2 weeks, continuing until either disease progression or unacceptable toxicity. The study used CyTOF and TCR beta sequencing to define a peripheral blood immune signature of response to PD-1 blockade in classical Hodgkin lymphoma.

Per the publication, the time point label means: cycle 4 day 1 (C4D1), after more than five weeks of nivolumab. Every trial patient had relapsed following autologous stem cell transplantation, and prior brentuximab vedotin exposure was what differed among cohorts A, B and C. The trial cohort was composed of over 50 patients with relapsed/refractory classical Hodgkin lymphoma, for whom complete response, partial response or progressive disease was recorded as best overall response. Single-agent nivolumab was administered to trial patients in the multi-cohort phase II CheckMate 205 trial. An independent review committee assessed best overall response by applying the 2007 International Working Group response criteria. PBMCs from the trial were collected at three points: immediately before nivolumab initiation (C1D1), and during therapy at cycle 2 day 1 and cycle 4 day 1. After peripheral blood was drawn into 8 mL Vacutainer Cell Preparation Tubes, PBMCs were isolated by centrifugation and then cryopreserved.

The CDR3, from cysteine to phenylalanine, totals 15 residues. This entry keeps only the CDR3 DNA: 45 bases, framed from base 1. From a lookup of the germline V gene, CDR1 and CDR2 are SNHLY and FYNNEI. The V end loses 3 bases and the J end loses 7 bases, and a stretch of 15 bases separates them. Note on this clone: What this receptor recognizes is not known. The record has no base qualities; no much larger clone is one base away.

The Qiagen DNeasy kit was used to extract genomic DNA from unsorted PBMCs and from the negatively selected CD4+ and CD8+ fractions. TCR beta CDR3 regions were amplified by immunoSEQ multiplex PCR using primers annealing to V and J segments. A synthetic immune receptor repertoire was used to minimize amplification bias, and any remaining bias was removed computationally after sequencing. Per the source publication's procedure: Custom Python scripts were used to quantify repertoire diversity as the Shannon entropy index. Unsorted, CD4+ and CD8+ repertoires were examined separately, except in combined analyses, for which CD4+ and CD8+ sequences were merged in silico. A clone was considered expanded if an increase in frequency of at least 2-fold after treatment relative to C1D1 was found, and a pseudocount of 0.5 was applied to clones undetected at baseline. Clones with 0 or 1 copy at C1D1 were classified as singleton clones, and clones with 2 or more copies were classified as non-singleton clones. By matching protein sequences in sorted samples from the same patient, clones expanded in unsorted samples were annotated as CD4+, CD8+ or unknown. Wilcoxon tests were applied to paired samples to test diversity changes from C1D1 to C4D1. Held by TCRdb, this immuneACCESS table contains in-frame sequences only and omits some clones. Under half of the omission traces to an unresolved V gene where checked; the cause of the rest is unknown. The V and J calls and clone size are taken from that table; D and trimming were inferred from the DNA. The sample table shows tens of thousands of clones, and roughly nine tenths are seen once. The ten largest clonotypes hold around 8% of the sample.

Here is what the overall study found, with its caveats: Baseline TCR diversity was reported to be lower in newly diagnosed patients than in healthy donors and to be lower still in relapsed/refractory patients. By C4D1, a significant rise was seen in CD4+ TCR diversity but not in CD8+ TCR diversity (p=0.0027 vs p=0.16), and the rise was most apparent among complete responders (p=0.02). Trial patients with a complete response had baseline diversity similar to that of newly diagnosed patients, while partial responders and progressors had significantly lower diversity. Only a single clinical trial cohort was studied, and what caused the repertoire differences, possibly disease activity or prior therapy, remained undefined. Lower diversity was seen in patients whose nivolumab began less than 1 year after ASCT, and these patients were left out of later analyses so that immune reconstitution would not confound the results.

This TCR derives from a human donor with classical Hodgkin lymphoma. The specimen comprised peripheral blood mononuclear cells (PBMCs), sampled before the fourth cycle of nivolumab. The chain is encoded by TRBV2 joined to TRBJ2-2; TRBD2 is perhaps the D gene, given 6 matching bases. CDR3 loop: CASSEMGGRGGELFF. Here is the DNA: TGTGCCAGCAGTGAGATGGGGGGACGGGGCGGGGAGCTGTTTTTT.